This T cell receptor beta chain was obtained from a study of OX40 agonist ivuxolimab in advanced cancers. Study outcomes and limitations: It was also the case that some nonresponders had low normalized T-cell clonal expansion.

About this clone itself: What it binds is not known.

The method was immunoSEQ multiplex PCR; TCRdb's version includes in-frame clones alone and lacks a portion of them. This sample has around 89,000 clones, with roughly 90% found just once. The source was CD4+ or CD8+ T cells sorted from blood, collected in a trial of the OX40 agonist ivuxolimab. The receptor was isolated from an adult with an advanced solid tumor such as melanoma, head and neck, liver or kidney cancer.

The CDR3 nucleotides read TGTGCCAGTAGTACCGGGACAGGGTTCTATGGCTACACCTTC. Protein: CASSTGTGFYGYTF. The rearrangement links TRBV19 to TRBJ1-2, with 9 bases identical to TRBD1. The J segment lost 4 bases and the V segment lost 4 bases, leaving 4 bases of the junction unmatched. The V gene's germline CDR1 is LNHDA and CDR2 SQIVND (reference sequence). The CDR3 extends over 14 amino acids. Based on the CDR3 plus reference TRBV19 and TRBJ1-2, the full variable domain is DGGITQSPKYLFRKEGQNVTLSCEQNLNHDAMYWYRQDPGQGLRLIYYSQIVNDFQKGDIAEGYSVSREKKESFPLTVTSAQKNPTAFYLCASSTGTGFYGYTFGSGTRLTVV.